The 23 T cell receptor beta chains listed next were all sequenced from one sample in a study of T cells in localized non-small cell lung cancer. Using immunoSEQ multiplex PCR, the repertoire was profiled, and TCRdb retains in-frame clones only, with some absent. The repertoire has over 30,000 clones, roughly 88% of them found once; the top ten carry around 2.8%. This specimen was peripheral blood, taken before any cancer treatment. The receptors come from a woman aged 40-69 years with stage I lung adenocarcinoma.

V usage is TRBV7-9 and J usage is TRBJ2-2; maybe TRBD2 (6 bases). The CDR3 loop spans 16 amino acids. Germline CDR1 SEHNR, CDR2 FQNEAQ (reference sequence). The V end was cut by 2 bases, the J end by 1 base, with 11 bases between. This CDR3 is CASSLSGTWNTGELFF. The CDR3 region has the DNA TGTGCCAGCAGCTTATCCGGGACTTGGAACACCGGGGAGCTGTTTTTT.

This chain joins TRBV28 and TRBJ1-1, with TRBD1 as a possible D gene (5 bases). Germline values: CDR1 MDHEN, CDR2 SYDVKM. This CDR3 spans 14 amino acids. V was trimmed by 6 bases and J by 5 bases, leaving 16 bases between them. This CDR3 reads CASRSSRGGTEAFF. CDR3 nucleotide sequence: TGTGCCAGCAGATCCTCGAGGGGCGGGACTGAAGCTTTCTTT.

Turning to this clone: This sample includes further DNA sequences coding for the same CDR3. The chain links TRBV5-1 to TRBJ2-7; D is ambiguous. CDR1 and CDR2 (germline): SGHRS, YFSETQ. Trimming pared 0 bases from V and 0 bases from J, leaving 4 bases between. This CDR3 spans 13 amino acids. The chain's CDR3 is CASSLAGSYEQYF. As DNA, the CDR3 is TGCGCCAGCAGCTTGGCAGGCTCCTACGAGCAGTACTTC.

Concerning this clone: A read error may account for a junction end that differs from germline. This rearrangement joins TRBV7-7 to TRBJ2-2, with TRBD2 matching over 11 bases. The CDR3 covers 17 residues. Germline V gene sequence: CDR1 SSHAT, CDR2 FNYEAQ (reference sequence). Here the CDR3 DNA reads TGTGCTAGCAGCTCCAATGGACTAGCGGGGAACACCGGGGAGCTGTTTTTT. This sequence encodes CASSSNGLAGNTGELFF.

This rearrangement joins TRBV21-1 to TRBJ2-5; the table's D gene call, TRBD1, was not cross checked with the DNA. TRBV21-1 is termed a pseudogene. The CDR3 consists of 19 residues. This CDR3 is CASSQESNRDRGPQETQYF. The CDR3 DNA sequence: TGTGCCAGCAGCCAAGAATCAAACCGGGACAGGGGCCCCCAAGAGACCCAGTACTTC.

This sequence joins TRBV28 and TRBJ2-7, with 9 bases lining up with TRBD2. Germline trimming cut 4 bases from V and 3 bases from J; bases unmatched to any gene: 10. Germline V gives CDR1 MDHEN, CDR2 SYDVKM. The CDR3 length is 16 residues. In nucleotides, the CDR3 is TGTGCCAGCAGTTCCCTCACCGGGACTAGCTACTACGAGCAGTACTTC. It translates to CASSSLTGTSYYEQYF.

This clone has just one count. This chain links TRBV15 with TRBJ1-4, with D uncertain. CDR3 length: 15 amino acids. CDR1 and CDR2 (germline): LNHNV, YYDKDF (reference sequence). V was pared by 0 bases and J by 4 bases, with 9 bases between. CDR3 region: CATSRDNGHNEKLFF. The DNA of the CDR3 is TGTGCCACCAGCAGAGATAACGGTCATAATGAAAAACTGTTTTTT.

The chain combines TRBV27 with TRBJ1-1; no clear D gene. This CDR3 has 14 residues. The germline CDR1 and CDR2 sequences are MNHEY and SMNVEV (reference sequence). V was shortened by 3 bases and J by 4 bases, with 12 bases between the two germline ends. In nucleotides, the CDR3 is TGTGCCAGCAGTTTCTGGCCTGATGGCACTGAAGCTTTCTTT. It codes for CASSFWPDGTEAFF.

The V and J genes are TRBV30 and TRBJ2-7; weak D call: TRBD1 (5 bases). V lost 1 base, J lost 5 bases, and 9 bases lay in between. The germline V gene encodes CDR1 GTSNPN and CDR2 SVGIG (reference sequence). The CDR3 totals 12 residues. CDR3: CAWSATGNEQYF. DNA for the CDR3: TGTGCCTGGAGTGCAACAGGTAACGAGCAGTACTTC.

The chain recombines TRBV7-9 with TRBJ2-7, with 8 bases matching TRBD1. Per the germline V gene, CDR1 is SEHNR and CDR2 is FQNEAQ (reference sequence). The junction had 11 bases not matched to a gene; V was cut back by 5 bases and J by 2 bases. The CDR3 is 16 amino acids. CDR3 bases: TGTGCCAGCAGCGAACTCAGGGGGCGCGGGGCCTACGAGCAGTACTTC. Its protein is CASSELRGRGAYEQYF.

A single count supports this clone. This chain joins TRBV7-9 and TRBJ2-5; perhaps D is TRBD1 or TRBD2 (5 bases each). Germline-derived CDR1 and CDR2 are SEHNR and FQNEAQ (reference sequence). Between the trimmed V and J ends, which lost 1 base and 8 bases, there was a span of 11 bases. The CDR3 consists of 13 residues. CDR3 in DNA: TGTGCCAGCAGCTTAGACCAGGGACCAACCCAGTACTTC. Translating it yields CASSLDQGPTQYF.

V and J are TRBV4-1 and TRBJ2-3, with D possibly TRBD2 on 6 matching bases. The V end was cut by 3 bases, the J end by 4 bases, with 11 bases between. The CDR3 contains 14 residues. From germline, CDR1 is MGHRA and CDR2 YSYEKL. Here the CDR3 reads CASSHLAGPDTQYF. In nucleotides, the CDR3 is TGCGCCAGCAGCCATCTGGCGGGACCAGATACGCAGTATTTT.

This clone is categorized as medium-sized. The J gene is TRBJ1-1, the V gene TRBV5-1; D unclear. V lost 2 bases and J lost 2, with 7 bases in between. This CDR3 has 13 amino acids. The germline V gene encodes CDR1 SGHRS and CDR2 YFSETQ. The CDR3 is CASSFGGNTEAFF. The CDR3 nucleotides read TGCGCCAGCAGCTTTGGCGGTAACACTGAAGCTTTCTTT.

The rearrangement uses TRBV5-6 and TRBJ2-1; tentative D call: TRBD1 (7 bases). The V gene's germline CDR1 is SGHDT and CDR2 YYEEEE. Trimming stripped 2 bases from V and 4 bases from J, with 10 bases between. The CDR3 sequence is 14 residues long. As DNA, the CDR3 is TGTGCCAGCAGCTTCAGGGGGGTGTACAATGAGCAGTTCTTC. This translates into CASSFRGVYNEQFF.

There are a few counts of this clone. V usage is TRBV11-2 and J usage is TRBJ1-2; maybe TRBD1 (5 bases). V shed 1 base and J shed 1 base, with 10 bases lying between them. The CDR3 is 15 residues long. Germline CDR1 is SGHAT and CDR2 is FQNNGV. For the CDR3, the DNA is TGTGCCAGCAGCTTAGGACAGCCCGGTAACTATGGCTACACCTTC. Encoded protein: CASSLGQPGNYGYTF. The full variable domain, with the rest looked up from reference TRBV11-2 and TRBJ1-2, is EAGVAQSPRYKIIEKRQSVAFWCNPISGHATLYWYQQILGQGPKLLIQFQNNGVVDDSQLPKDRFSAERLKGVDSTLKIQPAKLEDSAVYLCASSLGQPGNYGYTFGSGTRLTVV.

The genes are TRBV5-1 and TRBJ1-1; D is uncertain. This CDR3 spans 16 amino acids. Per germline, CDR1 SGHRS and CDR2 YFSETQ. The ends were cut back, 4 bases at V and 0 bases at J, with 16 bases in the middle. Here the CDR3 DNA reads TGCGCCAGCAGCACTCTGCAACTAGACATGAACACTGAAGCTTTCTTT. Encoded protein: CASSTLQLDMNTEAFF.

The rearrangement uses TRBV14 and TRBJ2-1; 13 positions agree with TRBD2. J was trimmed by 1 base and V by 3 bases; bases with no gene match: 6. The V gene's germline CDR1 is SGHDN and CDR2 FVKESK. The CDR3 sequence is 18 residues long. The CDR3 DNA reads TGTGCCAGCAGCCACCCGGGACTAGCGGGAACTTCCTACAATGAGCAGTTCTTC. It encodes CASSHPGLAGTSYNEQFF.

The sample holds a few counts of this clone. The J gene is TRBJ2-5, the V gene TRBV4-2, with 10 nucleotides matching TRBD2. CDR1 is LGHNA, CDR2 YNFKEQ, per germline. The CDR3 consists of 18 residues. V lost 1 base to trimming and J lost 1 base; unmatched junction nucleotides: 9. The CDR3 is CASSQAASGRGFQETQYF. The CDR3 DNA follows: TGTGCCAGCAGCCAAGCGGCTAGCGGGAGAGGGTTCCAAGAGACCCAGTACTTC.

This clone was counted a single time. V is TRBV11-3 and J is TRBJ1-1, with D maybe TRBD1 (5 bases). The germline V and J ends were trimmed by 0 bases and 1 base, with 9 bases remaining between them. This CDR3 has 15 residues. The V gene's germline CDR1 is SGHNT and CDR2 YENEEA. As DNA, the CDR3 is TGTGCCAGCAGCTTAGATGGGGGTGGGAACACTGAAGCTTTCTTT. The encoded protein is CASSLDGGGNTEAFF. The whole variable domain, filled in from reference TRBV11-3 and TRBJ1-1, reads EAGVVQSPRYKIIEKKQPVAFWCNPISGHNTLYWYLQNLGQGPELLIRYENEEAVDDSQLPKDRFSAERLKGVDSTLKIQPAELGDSAVYLCASSLDGGGNTEAFFGQGTRLTVV.

This chain connects TRBV5-1 to TRBJ2-7; D gene uncertain. The V gene's germline CDR1 is SGHRS and CDR2 YFSETQ. This CDR3 contains 12 residues. Trimming left V 2 bases short and J 0 bases short, with 3 bases between. CDR3 sequence (DNA): TGCGCCAGCAGCTTCTACTCCTACGAGCAGTACTTC. Its protein is CASSFYSYEQYF.

The CDR3 nucleotides read TGTGCCAGCAGTTACCAGCCGGTGACCCAAGAGACCCAGTACTTC. Translating gives CASSYQPVTQETQYF. The rearrangement uses TRBV6-5 and TRBJ2-5; D unclear. Trimming pared 2 bases from V and 1 base from J, leaving 11 bases between. This CDR3 region has 15 residues. Germline CDR1 reads MNHEY; CDR2 reads SVGAGI.

The chain carries TRBV11-3 and TRBJ2-1, with 10 bases fitting TRBD2. The CDR3 runs to 16 residues. The germline CDR1 and CDR2 sequences are SGHNT and YENEEA. J gave up 2 bases and V 4 bases, and 5 bases lay outside the gene matches. For the CDR3, the DNA is TGTGCCAGCAGCTACACTAGCGGGGTCACCTACAATGAGCAGTTCTTC. It yields the protein CASSYTSGVTYNEQFF. The variable domain in full, with the rest retrieved from reference TRBV11-3 and TRBJ2-1, is EAGVVQSPRYKIIEKKQPVAFWCNPISGHNTLYWYLQNLGQGPELLIRYENEEAVDDSQLPKDRFSAERLKGVDSTLKIQPAELGDSAVYLCASSYTSGVTYNEQFFGPGTRLTVL.

The CDR3 is CASSRTSGYNEQFF. The CDR3 bases are TGTGCCAGCAGCAGAACTAGCGGCTACAATGAGCAGTTCTTC. The chain uses TRBV6-1 and TRBJ2-1, with TRBD2 identical over 8 bases. Germline CDR1 and CDR2: MNHNS and SASEGT. The CDR3 has 14 amino acids. V lost 6 bases and J lost 3; bases outside the gene matches: 4.